These 26 T cell receptor beta chains share one sample of origin, sequenced in a study of Ad26.COV2.S vaccination and SARS-CoV-2 variants. TCRdb's copy holds only in-frame clones and misses some; the assay was immunoSEQ multiplex PCR. The sample records 300,000 to 400,000 clones, about nine tenths being singletons. Described treatment: 19 received Ad26.COV2.S at low or high dose, single or two shots; several received placebo; per-sample allocation not given. Material that was analyzed had been drawn on day 63 after the first vaccine or placebo injection. This specimen was peripheral blood, taken in a trial of Ad26.COV2.S vaccine versus placebo. The receptors come from a person aged 18-60 years who received the Ad26.COV2.S COVID-19 vaccine or a placebo.

The chain links TRBV10-3 to TRBJ1-1, with D unresolved. The CDR3 extends over 15 amino acids. V was trimmed by 2 bases and J by 3 bases, leaving 13 bases between them. The V gene's germline CDR1 is ENHRY and CDR2 SYGVKD. The CDR3 nucleotides read TGTGCCATCAGTGAGACGACCGCCGGGGACACTGAAGCTTTCTTT. It is translated as CAISETTAGDTEAFF.

The chain is built from TRBV6-2 or TRBV6-3 and TRBJ2-7; D not resolved. Germline V CDR1 and CDR2: MNHEY, SVGEGT. The CDR3 has 12 amino acids. Trimming cost V 6 bases and J 2 bases, with 8 bases left between them. CDR3 DNA: TGTGCCAGCAGCCCCATAACCTACGAGCAGTACTTC. It translates to CASSPITYEQYF.

The rearrangement uses TRBV5-1 and TRBJ1-1; 10 nucleotides line up with TRBD1. J lost 10 bases, V lost 4 bases, and 10 bases had no gene match. Germline V gives CDR1 SGHRS, CDR2 YFSETQ. This CDR3 is 14 amino acids long. Written as DNA, the CDR3 is TGCGCCAGCAGCACGGGACAGGGGAACAGTGGAGCTTTCTTT. Protein sequence: CASSTGQGNSGAFF.

This clone has just one count. V gene TRBV5-6 combines with J gene TRBJ2-1, with 7 bases matching TRBD2. The ends lost 1 base at V and 4 bases at J; junction bases unmatched: 11. The V gene's germline CDR1 is SGHDT and CDR2 YYEEEE. CDR3 length: 17 residues. The CDR3: CASSLFLLLAAYNEQFF. CDR3 DNA: TGTGCCAGCAGCTTGTTTCTTTTGCTAGCGGCATACAATGAGCAGTTCTTC.

This sequence joins TRBV7-9 and TRBJ2-3, with 7 bases matching TRBD1. Unmatched junction bases numbered 3, after V lost 5 bases and J lost 4 bases. The CDR3 consists of 13 residues. CDR1 is SEHNR, CDR2 FQNEAQ, per germline (reference sequence). The CDR3 reads CASSMTGPDTQYF. The CDR3 nucleotides read TGTGCCAGCAGCATGACAGGGCCAGATACGCAGTATTTT. Together with reference TRBV7-9 and TRBJ2-3, the CDR3 gives the full variable domain: DTGVSQNPRHKITKRGQNVTFRCDPISEHNRLYWYRQTLGQGPEFLTYFQNEAQLEKSRLLSDRFSAERPKGSFSTLEIQRTEQGDSAMYLCASSMTGPDTQYFGPGTRLTVL.

About this clone itself: One junction end disagrees with the germline gene, perhaps due to a read error. Additional DNA sequences in this sample encode the identical CDR3. The chain combines TRBV3-1 (or the pseudogene TRBV3-2) with TRBJ2-2; D perhaps matches TRBD1 (6 bases). Germline CDR1 reads LGHDT; CDR2 reads YNNKEL (reference sequence). There are 18 residues in the CDR3. CDR3 sequence reads: CASSPHSGTLTNTGELFF. CDR3 in DNA: TGCGCCAGCAGCCCGCATTCCGGGACACTTACGAACACCGGGGAGCTGTTTTTT.

The gene calls are TRBV14 and TRBJ1-6; D possibly corresponds to TRBD1 (6 bases). CDR3 size: 16 residues. Looked up from germline, CDR1 is SGHDN and CDR2 is FVKESK. V lost 0 bases and J lost 6, with 12 bases in between. CDR3 nucleotides: TGTGCCAGCAGCCAAGACTGGGGGGCCGGTAATTCACCCCTCCACTTT. Protein product: CASSQDWGAGNSPLHF.

The J gene is TRBJ2-5, the V gene TRBV7-9, with D possibly matching TRBD2 (5 bases). Germline CDR1 reads SEHNR; CDR2 reads FQNEAQ (reference sequence). There are 15 residues in the CDR3. The V gene lost 6 bases and the J gene lost 2 bases, with 16 bases spanning the gap. The CDR3 protein is CASRTRDSAQETQYF. The CDR3 DNA is TGTGCCAGCAGGACCCGAGATAGCGCACAAGAGACCCAGTACTTC.

This chain joins TRBV7-9 and TRBJ2-1; TRBD2 aligns across 9 bases. Unmatched junction bases numbered 10, after V lost 1 base and J lost 3 bases. CDR3 length: 18 residues. Germline V lookup: CDR1 SEHNR, CDR2 FQNEAQ (reference sequence). CDR3 sequence reads: CASSLGPRGGAVYNEQFF. The CDR3 nucleotides read TGTGCCAGCAGCTTAGGTCCTCGCGGGGGGGCGGTCTACAATGAGCAGTTCTTC.

V and J are TRBV11-3 and TRBJ2-1, with 8 bases lining up with TRBD2. V lost 5 bases, J lost 7 bases, and 7 bases stayed unmatched. Germline values: CDR1 SGHNT, CDR2 YENEEA. This CDR3 region has 14 residues. CDR3 coding DNA: TGTGCCAGCAGCCTCGGGGGGGCAGAGAATGAGCAGTTCTTC. Residues: CASSLGGAENEQFF.

The V call is TRBV10-3, the J call TRBJ1-1; D gene unclear. V was pared by 6 bases and J by 4 bases, with 6 bases between. CDR1 ENHRY and CDR2 SYGVKD come from the germline V gene. CDR3 size: 11 residues. CDR3 sequence reads: CAIRDRTEAFF. The CDR3 DNA follows: TGTGCCATCAGGGACCGCACTGAAGCTTTCTTT.

The chain links TRBV7-9 to TRBJ2-2; D is uncertain. V was trimmed by 7 bases and J by 3 bases, leaving 15 bases between them. The germline CDR1 and CDR2 sequences are SEHNR and FQNEAQ (reference sequence). CDR3 length equals 15 residues. The CDR3 DNA reads as TGTGCCAGCACTCTGCCCTTTCGGGACACCGGGGAGCTGTTTTTT. Translating gives CASTLPFRDTGELFF.

The J gene is TRBJ1-2, the V gene TRBV6-5; no reliable D call. This CDR3 region has 16 residues. V lost 0 bases and J lost 0, with 11 bases in between. Germline V gives CDR1 MNHEY, CDR2 SVGAGI. Here the CDR3 DNA reads TGTGCCAGCAGTTACTCTGCAGGCCCCCCTAACTATGGCTACACCTTC. Translated, it gives CASSYSAGPPNYGYTF.

The chain uses TRBV4-3 and TRBJ2-5; tentatively, D is TRBD1 (6 bases). Germline values: CDR1 LGHNA, CDR2 YSLEER. The CDR3 has 12 amino acids. V was clipped by 3 bases and J by 4 bases, with 6 bases between them. The CDR3 protein is CASSQGAETQYF. DNA for the CDR3: TGCGCCAGCAGCCAGGGGGCAGAGACCCAGTACTTC.

The gene calls are TRBV7-9 and TRBJ1-2, with D unresolved. The germline V gene has CDR1 SEHNR and CDR2 FQNEAQ (reference sequence). The V gene lost 5 bases and the J gene lost 4 bases, with 17 bases spanning the gap. The length of the CDR3 is 15 residues. The CDR3 sequence: CASSHLRLAPYGYTF. In DNA form, the CDR3 reads TGTGCCAGCAGCCATTTACGGTTGGCCCCCTATGGCTACACCTTC.

This clone was picked up one time. The rearrangement uses TRBV9 and TRBJ2-1; no reliable D call. CDR3 size: 12 residues. In germline, CDR1 is SGDLS, CDR2 YYNGEE. Trimming stripped 0 bases from V and 9 bases from J, with 7 bases between. The DNA for the CDR3 is TGTGCCAGCAGCGTAGAGGGTGGTGAGCAGTTCTTC. This sequence encodes CASSVEGGEQFF.

The chain combines TRBV19 with TRBJ2-7; D is undetermined. Trimming removed 4 bases from V and 2 bases from J, with 15 bases in between. CDR1 and CDR2 from the germline V gene are LNHDA and SQIVND (reference sequence). This CDR3 spans 15 amino acids. Here the CDR3 DNA reads TGTGCCAGTAGTAGACGCCGAGGACCGACCTACGAGCAGTACTTC. Protein sequence: CASSRRRGPTYEQYF.

The chain uses TRBV4-1 and TRBJ2-7, with 10 nucleotides matching TRBD1. The trim removed 3 bases at V and 3 bases at J, leaving 11 bases unmatched. Germline lookup yields CDR1 MGHRA and CDR2 YSYEKL. The CDR3 runs 17 residues. Written as DNA, the CDR3 is TGCGCCAGCAGCCACAAAATCCCCGGGACAGGGGACTACGAGCAGTACTTC. This codes for CASSHKIPGTGDYEQYF.

As for this clone: Other nucleotide sequences from this sample produce the same CDR3. The chain carries TRBV6-4 and TRBJ2-1, with TRBD2 matching over 9 bases. Germline V lookup: CDR1 MRHNA, CDR2 SNTAGT. The CDR3 spans 15 residues. J gave up 6 bases and V 0 bases, and 3 bases lay outside the gene matches. The CDR3 reads CASSDSGGGANEQFF. CDR3 in DNA: TGTGCCAGCAGTGACTCGGGCGGGGGGGCCAATGAGCAGTTCTTC.

Here the CDR3 reads CASSVSWGDGYTF. The CDR3 region has the DNA TGTGCCAGCAGCGTATCGTGGGGCGATGGCTACACCTTC. J is TRBJ1-2 and V is TRBV9; weak D call: TRBD1 (5 bases). The V and J ends lost 1 base and 6 bases respectively, with 10 bases between them. The CDR3 contains 13 residues. CDR1 SGDLS and CDR2 YYNGEE come from the germline V gene.

This clone came up once. The V call is TRBV9, the J call TRBJ2-7; D is perhaps TRBD1 (6 bases). V was pared by 1 base and J by 4 bases, with 18 bases between. From germline, CDR1 is SGDLS and CDR2 YYNGEE. The CDR3 has 16 amino acids. Here the CDR3 DNA reads TGTGCCAGCAGCGTATCCGATACGGGACATCTTTACGAGCAGTACTTC. Translating gives CASSVSDTGHLYEQYF.

This clone was detected only once. The V gene is TRBV2, the J gene TRBJ1-3, with D possibly TRBD1 on 6 matching bases. Germline CDR1 SNHLY, CDR2 FYNNEI. V shed 5 bases and J shed 2 bases, with 16 bases lying between them. The CDR3 has 16 amino acids. The CDR3 loop is CASSFYSGVTGNTIYF. DNA for the CDR3: TGTGCCAGCAGTTTTTATTCAGGGGTAACTGGAAACACCATATATTTT.

The table lists this clone with a few counts. The V call is TRBV15, the J call TRBJ1-6, with unresolved D. V was shortened by 5 bases and J by 4 bases, with 9 bases between the two germline ends. This CDR3 has 14 amino acids. Germline CDR1 LNHNV, CDR2 YYDKDF (reference sequence). The CDR3 is CATSVGPYNSPLHF. Here the CDR3 DNA reads TGTGCCACCAGCGTCGGACCATATAATTCACCCCTCCACTTT.

This chain joins TRBV13 and TRBJ2-3; unclear D gene. V was trimmed by 1 base and J by 1 base, leaving 9 bases between them. Germline-derived CDR1 and CDR2 are PRHDT and FYEKMQ (reference sequence). The CDR3 runs to 15 residues. The CDR3 DNA is TGTGCCAGCAGCTTAGTGGTCGAGGGCACAGATACGCAGTATTTT. Translated, it gives CASSLVVEGTDTQYF.

This clone was picked up one time. V usage is TRBV5-1 and J usage is TRBJ1-2, with D uncertain. Between the trimmed V and J ends, which lost 2 bases and 6 bases, there was a span of 11 bases. The germline gives CDR1 SGHRS, CDR2 YFSETQ. The CDR3 has 13 residues. This CDR3 reads CASSFGTADGYTF. DNA for the CDR3: TGCGCCAGCAGCTTCGGCACGGCTGATGGCTACACCTTC. Complete variable domain (other parts from reference TRBV5-1 and TRBJ1-2): KAGVTQTPRYLIKTRGQQVTLSCSPISGHRSVSWYQQTPGQGLQFLFEYFSETQRNKGNFPGRFSGRQFSNSRSEMNVSTLELGDSALYLCASSFGTADGYTFGSGTRLTVV.

The chain couples TRBV12-3 or TRBV12-4 to TRBJ2-3, with unresolved D. The germline V and J ends were trimmed by 6 bases and 3 bases, with 7 bases remaining between them. The CDR3 sequence is 12 residues long. CDR3 DNA: TGTGCCAGCAGCCCAATGACAGATACGCAGTATTTT. Its translation is CASSPMTDTQYF.